This TCR beta chain was recorded in a study of neurological immune-mediated disorders. Unsorted libraries were prepared from 2 million PBMCs that had been stored at -80 C. This clonotype was found many times. Every sequencing run generated in excess of 170 million TCR-beta sequences. These sequences covered 15-18 subjects. One entry per CDR3 protein, called by TCRdb with MiXCR from the 5' RACE reads. The sample has 75,000 to 90,000 distinct CDR3 sequences, 10% seen once. Sample: PBMCs. The TCR originated in a man aged 40-50 years in good health.

This chain's CDR3 is CAWAQGGPPYEQYF. The CDR3 DNA reads TGTGCCTGGGCTCAAGGAGGGCCCCCCTACGAGCAGTACTTC. The V gene is TRBV30, the J gene TRBJ2-7; perhaps TRBD2 as D (6 bases). The germline V gene has CDR1 GTSNPN and CDR2 SVGIG (reference sequence). V was trimmed by 5 bases and J by 2 bases, leaving 16 bases between them. This CDR3 comprises 14 residues. The whole variable domain, remainder taken from reference TRBV30 and TRBJ2-7, is SQTIHQWPATLVQPVGSPLSLECTVEGTSNPNLYWYRQAAGRGLQLLFYSVGIGQISSEVPQNLSASRPQDRQFILSSKKLLLSDSGFYLCAWAQGGPPYEQYFGPGTRLTVT.